This T cell receptor (beta chain) is drawn from a study of T cells in Graves' hyperthyroidism and ophthalmopathy. On this clonotype: Its antigen is not identified.

RNA transcripts provided the source from which TCR beta CDR3 regions were amplified. Initially, a first-round RT-PCR of the TCR CDR3 employed the HTBI primer set. TCRdb reanalysed the multiplex PCR reads using MiXCR and keeps one entry per CDR3 protein. The sample consists of 350,000 or so distinct CDR3 sequences, roughly a fifth of them appearing once. Findings of the study overall: Blood also carried most thyroid clonotypes expanded above 0.001.

This TCR was sampled from a woman in her fifties or sixties with Graves' hyperthyroidism. What was sequenced was blood.

Here the CDR3 reads CSARERTGSVSGYTF. The DNA of the CDR3 is TGCAGTGCTAGAGAGAGGACAGGTAGTGTTAGTGGCTACACCTTC. This chain uses TRBV20-1 with TRBJ1-2; 7 positions match TRBD1. The CDR3 is made up of 15 amino acids. Germline V lookup: CDR1 DFQATT, CDR2 SNEGSKA (reference sequence). Trimming removed 0 bases from V and 7 bases from J; junction bases left unmatched: 11.